Listed below are T cell receptor beta chains from one sample, sequenced in a study of graft-versus-host responses after intestinal transplantation. Their target antigens are unknown. The data were produced by immunoSEQ multiplex PCR, yet TCRdb's version contains in-frame clones alone and is incomplete. The sample consists of 100,000 to 120,000 clones, about 94% of them appearing once. Sequenced material: unstimulated CD8+ T cells sorted from spleen or lymph node cells, taken before intestinal transplant. These receptors were obtained from a human donor who received an intestinal transplant. The CDR3 runs from the conserved cysteine through the conserved F or W. The D gene is left open where the match is weak. Rows give clone size only sometimes, using once, few, many, or a class for an expanded clone.

clone_size: .
v_call: TRBV5-8
d_call: .
j_call: TRBJ2-7
cdr3_nt: TGTGCCAGCAGCTTGGGGTGGGCCGGGACGTATTCCTACGAGCAGTACTTC
cdr3_aa: CASSLGWAGTYSYEQYF

clone_size: .
v_call: TRBV27
d_call: TRBD1
j_call: TRBJ2-7
cdr3_nt: TGTGCCAGCAGCAAAACCCGGGACAGGGGCTACGAGCAGTACTTC
cdr3_aa: CASSKTRDRGYEQYF

clone_size: .
v_call: TRBV5-1
d_call: TRBD1
j_call: TRBJ1-5
cdr3_nt: TGCGCCGGAGGGACAGTTAGCAATCAGCCCCAGCATTTT
cdr3_aa: CAGGTVSNQPQHF

clone_size: .
v_call: TRBV15
d_call: TRBD1
j_call: TRBJ1-2
cdr3_nt: TGTGCCACCAGCAGGGACAGGGCTAACTATGGCTACACCTTC
cdr3_aa: CATSRDRANYGYTF

clone_size: .
v_call: TRBV5-6
d_call: .
j_call: TRBJ2-5
cdr3_nt: TGTGCCAGCAGCTTGGTAAGGGAAGAGACCCAGTACTTC
cdr3_aa: CASSLVREETQYF

clone_size: .
v_call: TRBV27
d_call: .
j_call: TRBJ2-1
cdr3_nt: TGTGCCAGCACCTCTCAAGAGGGACATCAGCAGTTCTTC
cdr3_aa: CASTSQEGHQQFF

clone_size: .
v_call: TRBV9
d_call: .
j_call: TRBJ2-7
cdr3_nt: TGTGCCAGCAGCGTAGGGGACGGGATCCCCTACGAGCAGTACTTC
cdr3_aa: CASSVGDGIPYEQYF

clone_size: .
v_call: TRBV16
d_call: .
j_call: TRBJ1-2
cdr3_nt: TGTGCCAGCAGCCAAGTTTTACAGGGAGCCCCCAACTATGGCTACACCTTC
cdr3_aa: CASSQVLQGAPNYGYTF

clone_size: .
v_call: TRBV27
d_call: .
j_call: TRBJ1-1
cdr3_nt: TGTGCCAGCAGTTTATATTGGGGGGACACTGAAGCTTTCTTT
cdr3_aa: CASSLYWGDTEAFF

clone_size: once
v_call: TRBV2
d_call: .
j_call: TRBJ2-7
cdr3_nt: TGTGCCAGTACCCTCAGGAGGTACGAGCAGTACTTC
cdr3_aa: CASTLRRYEQYF

clone_size: .
v_call: TRBV27
d_call: TRBD2
j_call: TRBJ2-7
cdr3_nt: TGTGCCAGCAGTTCCACCACCGGGACTAGCAGATACGAGCAGTACTTC
cdr3_aa: CASSSTTGTSRYEQYF

clone_size: .
v_call: TRBV19
d_call: .
j_call: TRBJ1-5
cdr3_nt: TGTGCCAGTAGTAGCTGGCAGGGCAATCAGCCCCAGCATTTT
cdr3_aa: CASSSWQGNQPQHF

clone_size: .
v_call: TRBV11-2
d_call: .
j_call: TRBJ2-7
cdr3_nt: TGTGCCAGCAGCTTAGTCGTCAGTGCCTACCCCTACGAGCAGTACTTC
cdr3_aa: CASSLVVSAYPYEQYF

clone_size: .
v_call: TRBV11-1
d_call: TRBD2
j_call: TRBJ2-1
cdr3_nt: TGTGCCAGCAGCCCGGGACTAGCGGGAGCACACAATGAGCAGTTCTTC
cdr3_aa: CASSPGLAGAHNEQFF

clone_size: .
v_call: TRBV5-1
d_call: .
j_call: TRBJ1-1
cdr3_nt: TGCGCCAGCAGTCCCAGGGGAAACACTGAAGCTTTCTTT
cdr3_aa: CASSPRGNTEAFF